This TCR beta chain originates from a study of shared clonotypes between healthy human individuals. Study-level information: A donor's plate count was three for CD4 naive and three for CD4 memory; CD8 naive had two and CD8 memory one. Study results and limitations: The donor pool, a small one, limited the genetic and exposure-history diversity represented. Four donors shared around 5.2% of their naive CD4 clonotypes. It was the non-shared clonotypes that had lower generation probabilities than clonotypes shared by all four donors.

Of note for this clone: What it binds is unknown.

Sequenced by immunoSEQ multiplex PCR; TCRdb stores in-frame clones only, minus some. In the table there are some 2,100,000 clones, just over 90% of which are singletons. Germline V gene lookup returns CDR1 MDHEN and CDR2 SYDVKM. Trimming at V came to 7 bases and at J to 7 bases, leaving 7 bases not matched to a gene. This CDR3 has 14 amino acids. Naive CD8 cells were CD45RO-negative, positively selected for CCR7, excluding terminally differentiated effector memory CD45RA+ cells. The chain links TRBV28 to TRBJ2-1; 10 bases align to TRBD1. Source material: naive CD8+ T cells from PBMCs. This TCR was sampled from a man aged 18 to 30 in good health. Some clones in this sample may be carry-over from other donors' samples. Written as DNA, the CDR3 is TGTGCCAGCAACCCGGGACAGGGGTTGAATGAGCAGTTCTTC. This translates into CASNPGQGLNEQFF.